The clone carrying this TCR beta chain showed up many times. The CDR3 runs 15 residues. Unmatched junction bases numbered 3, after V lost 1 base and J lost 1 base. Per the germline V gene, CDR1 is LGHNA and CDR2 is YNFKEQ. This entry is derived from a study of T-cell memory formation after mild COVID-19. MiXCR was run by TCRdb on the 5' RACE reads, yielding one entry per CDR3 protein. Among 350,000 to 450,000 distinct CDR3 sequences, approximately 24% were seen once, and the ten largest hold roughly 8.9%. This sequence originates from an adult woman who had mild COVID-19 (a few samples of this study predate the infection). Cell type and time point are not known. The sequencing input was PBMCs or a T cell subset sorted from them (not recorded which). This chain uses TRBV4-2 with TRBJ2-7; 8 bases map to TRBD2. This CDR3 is CASSQGLAGSYEQYF. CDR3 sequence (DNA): TGTGCCAGCAGCCAAGGATTAGCGGGATCCTACGAGCAGTACTTC.